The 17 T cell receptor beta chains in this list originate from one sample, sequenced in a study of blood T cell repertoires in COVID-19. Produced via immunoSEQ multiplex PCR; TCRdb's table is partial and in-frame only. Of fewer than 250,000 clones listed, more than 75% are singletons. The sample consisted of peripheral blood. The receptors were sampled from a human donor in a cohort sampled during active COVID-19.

The CDR3 region has the DNA TGCGCCAGCAGTGAGACCCTAGGAAACACCATATATTTT. It yields the protein CASSETLGNTIYF. This chain connects TRBV10-2 to TRBJ1-3; D is uncertain. The CDR3 is 13 amino acids. Trimming shortened V by 2 bases and J by 4 bases, and 6 bases separated the two germline ends. CDR1 and CDR2 from the germline V gene are WSHSY and SAAADI.

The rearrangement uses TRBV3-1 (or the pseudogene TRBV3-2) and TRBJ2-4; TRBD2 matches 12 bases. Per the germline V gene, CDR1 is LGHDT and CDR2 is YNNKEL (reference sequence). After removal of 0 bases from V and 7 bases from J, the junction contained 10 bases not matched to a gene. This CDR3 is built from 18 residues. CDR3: CASSQEILAGGLGNIQYF. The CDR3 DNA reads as TGTGCCAGCAGCCAAGAGATCCTAGCGGGGGGGCTCGGCAACATTCAGTACTTC.

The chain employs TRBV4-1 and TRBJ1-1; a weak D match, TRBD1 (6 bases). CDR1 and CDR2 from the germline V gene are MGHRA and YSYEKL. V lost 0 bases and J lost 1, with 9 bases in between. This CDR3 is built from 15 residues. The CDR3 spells CASSQDRGANTEAFF. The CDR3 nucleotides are TGCGCCAGCAGCCAAGATCGGGGGGCGAACACTGAAGCTTTCTTT.

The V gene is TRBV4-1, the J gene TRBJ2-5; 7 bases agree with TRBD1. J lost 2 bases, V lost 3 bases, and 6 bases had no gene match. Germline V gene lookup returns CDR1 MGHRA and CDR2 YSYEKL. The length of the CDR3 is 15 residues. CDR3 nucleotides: TGCGCCAGCAGCCAGGGGACAGCTCCACAAGAGACCCAGTACTTC. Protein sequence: CASSQGTAPQETQYF.

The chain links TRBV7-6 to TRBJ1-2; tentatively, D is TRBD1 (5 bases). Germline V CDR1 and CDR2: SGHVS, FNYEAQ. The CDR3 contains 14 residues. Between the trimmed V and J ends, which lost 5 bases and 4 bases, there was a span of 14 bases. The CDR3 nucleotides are TGTGCCAGCAGCGGAGGGGAGGGTAGCTATGGCTACACCTTC. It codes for CASSGGEGSYGYTF.

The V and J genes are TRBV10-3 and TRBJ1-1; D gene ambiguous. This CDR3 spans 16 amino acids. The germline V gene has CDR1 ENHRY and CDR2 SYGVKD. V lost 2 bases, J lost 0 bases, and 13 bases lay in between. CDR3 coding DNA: TGTGCCATCAGTGAGACGGGGATTCCCATGAACACTGAAGCTTTCTTT. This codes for CAISETGIPMNTEAFF.

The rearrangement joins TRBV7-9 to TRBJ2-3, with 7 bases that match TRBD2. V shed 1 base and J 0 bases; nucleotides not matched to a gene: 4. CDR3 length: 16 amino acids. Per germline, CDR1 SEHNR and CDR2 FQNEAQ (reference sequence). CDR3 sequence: CASSLVSSGSTDTQYF. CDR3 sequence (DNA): TGTGCCAGCAGCTTAGTTTCTAGCGGAAGCACAGATACGCAGTATTTT.

The CDR3 region is CASSSYTNEKLFF. The CDR3 bases are TGTGCCAGCAGTTCCTACACTAATGAAAAACTGTTTTTT. The chain carries TRBV12-3 or TRBV12-4 and TRBJ1-4, with D hard to call. Between the trimmed V and J ends, which lost 4 bases and 2 bases, there was a span of 5 bases. This CDR3 contains 13 residues.

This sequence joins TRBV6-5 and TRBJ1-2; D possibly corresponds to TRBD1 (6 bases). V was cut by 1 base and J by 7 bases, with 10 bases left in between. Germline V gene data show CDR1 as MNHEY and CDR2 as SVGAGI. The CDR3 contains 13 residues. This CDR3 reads CASSYWGGRGYTF. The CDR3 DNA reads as TGTGCCAGCAGTTACTGGGGGGGCCGTGGCTACACCTTC.

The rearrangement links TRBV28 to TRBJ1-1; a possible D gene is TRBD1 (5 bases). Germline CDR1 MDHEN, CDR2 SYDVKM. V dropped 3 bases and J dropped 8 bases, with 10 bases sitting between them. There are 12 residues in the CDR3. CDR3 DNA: TGTGCCAGCAGTTTTGGGGGGATAGAAGCTTTCTTT. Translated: CASSFGGIEAFF. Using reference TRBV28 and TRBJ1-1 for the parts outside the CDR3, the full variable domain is DVKVTQSSRYLVKRTGEKVFLECVQDMDHENMFWYRQDPGLGLRLIYFSYDVKMKEKGDIPEGYSVSREKKERFSLILESASTNQTSMYLCASSFGGIEAFFGQGTRLTVV.

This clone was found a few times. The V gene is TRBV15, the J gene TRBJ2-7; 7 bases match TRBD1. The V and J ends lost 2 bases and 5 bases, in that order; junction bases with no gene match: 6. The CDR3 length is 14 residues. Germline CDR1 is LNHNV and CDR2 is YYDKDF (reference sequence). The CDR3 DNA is TGTGCCACCAGCAGACAATTTGACAGGGACGAGCAGTACTTC. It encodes CATSRQFDRDEQYF.

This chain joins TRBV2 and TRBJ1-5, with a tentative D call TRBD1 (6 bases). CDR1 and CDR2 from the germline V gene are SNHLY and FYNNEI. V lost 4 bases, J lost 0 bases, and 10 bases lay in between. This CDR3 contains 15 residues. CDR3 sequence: CASSGQDYSNQPQHF. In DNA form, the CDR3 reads TGTGCCAGCAGTGGACAGGATTATAGCAATCAGCCCCAGCATTTT.

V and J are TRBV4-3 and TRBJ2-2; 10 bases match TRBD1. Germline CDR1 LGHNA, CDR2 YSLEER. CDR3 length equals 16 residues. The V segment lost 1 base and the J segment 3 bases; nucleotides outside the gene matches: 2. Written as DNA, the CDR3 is TGCGCCAGCAGCCAAGTGACAGGGGGCTACACCGGGGAGCTGTTTTTT. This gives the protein CASSQVTGGYTGELFF.

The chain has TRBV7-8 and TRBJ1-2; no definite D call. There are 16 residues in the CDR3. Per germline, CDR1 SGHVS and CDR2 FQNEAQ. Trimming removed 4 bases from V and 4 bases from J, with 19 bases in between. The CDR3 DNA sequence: TGTGCCAGCAGCTCGTTGACGGGATACATAATCTATGGCTACACCTTC. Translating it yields CASSSLTGYIIYGYTF.

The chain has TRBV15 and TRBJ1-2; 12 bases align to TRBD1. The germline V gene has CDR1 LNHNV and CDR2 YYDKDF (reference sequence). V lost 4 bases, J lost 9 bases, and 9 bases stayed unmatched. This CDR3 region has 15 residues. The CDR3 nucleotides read TGTGCCACCAGCACGGGACAGGGGGCGTTCCATCGCTACACCTTC. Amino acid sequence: CATSTGQGAFHRYTF.

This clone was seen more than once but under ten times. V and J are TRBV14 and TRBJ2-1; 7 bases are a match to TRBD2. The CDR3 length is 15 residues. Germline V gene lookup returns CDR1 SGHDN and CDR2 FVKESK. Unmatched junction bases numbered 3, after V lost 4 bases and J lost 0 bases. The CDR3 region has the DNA TGTGCCAGCAGCCGCGGGGGTAACTCCTACAATGAGCAGTTCTTC. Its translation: CASSRGGNSYNEQFF. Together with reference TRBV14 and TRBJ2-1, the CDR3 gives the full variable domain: EAGVTQFPSHSVIEKGQTVTLRCDPISGHDNLYWYRRVMGKEIKFLLHFVKESKQDESGMPNNRFLAERTGGTYSTLKVQPAELEDSGVYFCASSRGGNSYNEQFFGPGTRLTVL.

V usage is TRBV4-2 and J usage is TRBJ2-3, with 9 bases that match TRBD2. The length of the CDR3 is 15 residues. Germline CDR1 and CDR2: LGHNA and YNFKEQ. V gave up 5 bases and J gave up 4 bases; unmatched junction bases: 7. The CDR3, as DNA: TGTGCCAGCAGCTACGGGACTAGCCCGTCAGATACGCAGTATTTT. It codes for CASSYGTSPSDTQYF.